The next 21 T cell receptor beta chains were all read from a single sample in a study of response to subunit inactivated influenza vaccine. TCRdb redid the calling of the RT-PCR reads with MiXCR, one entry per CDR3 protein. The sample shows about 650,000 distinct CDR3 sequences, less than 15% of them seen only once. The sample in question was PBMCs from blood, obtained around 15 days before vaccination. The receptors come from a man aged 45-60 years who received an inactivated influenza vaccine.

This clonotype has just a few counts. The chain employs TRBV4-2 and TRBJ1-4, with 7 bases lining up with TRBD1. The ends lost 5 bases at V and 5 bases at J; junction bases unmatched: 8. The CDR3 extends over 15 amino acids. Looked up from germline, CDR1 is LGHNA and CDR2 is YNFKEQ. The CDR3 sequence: CASSSFGTENEKLFF. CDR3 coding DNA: TGTGCCAGCAGCTCGTTCGGGACAGAGAATGAAAAACTGTTTTTT.

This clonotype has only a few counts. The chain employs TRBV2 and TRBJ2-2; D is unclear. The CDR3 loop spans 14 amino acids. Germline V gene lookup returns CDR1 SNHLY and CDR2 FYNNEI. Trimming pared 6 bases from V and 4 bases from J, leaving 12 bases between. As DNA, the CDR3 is TGTGCCAGCAGCGAGGCAGGCTCCACCGGGGAGCTGTTTTTT. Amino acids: CASSEAGSTGELFF.

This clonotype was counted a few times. CDR3 loop: CASAAGGNYGYTF. The CDR3 coding sequence is TGCGCCAGCGCTGCGGGGGGAAACTATGGCTACACCTTC. This chain uses TRBV5-1 with TRBJ1-2, with D perhaps matching TRBD1 (5 bases). Per the germline V gene, CDR1 is SGHRS and CDR2 is YFSETQ. V shed 7 bases and J shed 2 bases, with 12 bases lying between them. CDR3 length: 13 residues.

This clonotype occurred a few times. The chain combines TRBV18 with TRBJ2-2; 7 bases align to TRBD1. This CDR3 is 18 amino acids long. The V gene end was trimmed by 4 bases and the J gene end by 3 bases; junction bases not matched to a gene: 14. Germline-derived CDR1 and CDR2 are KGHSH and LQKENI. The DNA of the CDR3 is TGTGCCAGCTCACGACCCGGACAGGCGAGTGGGGACACCGGGGAGCTGTTTTTT. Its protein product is CASSRPGQASGDTGELFF.

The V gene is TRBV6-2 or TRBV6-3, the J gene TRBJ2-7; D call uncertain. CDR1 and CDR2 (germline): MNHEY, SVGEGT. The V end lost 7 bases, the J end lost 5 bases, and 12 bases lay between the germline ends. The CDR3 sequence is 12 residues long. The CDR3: CASKGLNNEQYF. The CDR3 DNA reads TGTGCCAGCAAGGGCCTGAACAACGAGCAGTACTTC.

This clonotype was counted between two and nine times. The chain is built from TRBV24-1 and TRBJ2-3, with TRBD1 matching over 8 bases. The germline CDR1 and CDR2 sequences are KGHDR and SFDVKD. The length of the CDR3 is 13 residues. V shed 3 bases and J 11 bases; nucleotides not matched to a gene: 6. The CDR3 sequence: CATSDTGQGRQYF. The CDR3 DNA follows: TGTGCCACCAGTGATACAGGACAGGGCAGGCAGTATTTT.

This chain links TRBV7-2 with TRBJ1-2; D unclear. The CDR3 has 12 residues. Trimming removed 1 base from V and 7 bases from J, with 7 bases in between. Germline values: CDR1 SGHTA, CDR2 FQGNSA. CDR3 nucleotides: TGTGCCAGCAGCTTAGAGCCAGGTGGCTACACCTTC. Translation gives CASSLEPGGYTF.

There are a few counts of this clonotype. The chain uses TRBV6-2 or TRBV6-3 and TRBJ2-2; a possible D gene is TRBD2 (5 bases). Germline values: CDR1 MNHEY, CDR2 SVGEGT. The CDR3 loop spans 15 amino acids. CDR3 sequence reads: CATRTSGLGTGELFF. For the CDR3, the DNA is TGTGCTACCCGGACCAGCGGCCTGGGGACCGGGGAGCTGTTTTTT.

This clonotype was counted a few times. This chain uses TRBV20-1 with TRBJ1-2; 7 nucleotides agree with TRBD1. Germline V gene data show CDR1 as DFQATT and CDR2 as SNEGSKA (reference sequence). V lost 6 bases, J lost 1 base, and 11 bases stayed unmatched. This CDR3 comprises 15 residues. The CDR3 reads CSAPPRDSYNYGYTF. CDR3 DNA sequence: TGCAGTGCCCCGCCCCGGGACAGCTATAACTATGGCTACACCTTC.

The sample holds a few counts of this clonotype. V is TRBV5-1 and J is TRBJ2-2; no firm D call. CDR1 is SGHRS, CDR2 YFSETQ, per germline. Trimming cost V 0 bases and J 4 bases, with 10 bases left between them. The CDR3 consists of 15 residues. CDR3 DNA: TGCGCCAGCAGCTTGGGGCCGGGCGGCACCGGGGAGCTGTTTTTT. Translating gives CASSLGPGGTGELFF.

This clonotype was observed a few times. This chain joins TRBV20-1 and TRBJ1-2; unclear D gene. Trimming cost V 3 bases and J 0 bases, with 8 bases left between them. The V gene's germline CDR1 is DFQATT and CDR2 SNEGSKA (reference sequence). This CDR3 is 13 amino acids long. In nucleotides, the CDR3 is TGCAGTGCTAGTTCGAATGCTAACTATGGCTACACCTTC. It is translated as CSASSNANYGYTF.

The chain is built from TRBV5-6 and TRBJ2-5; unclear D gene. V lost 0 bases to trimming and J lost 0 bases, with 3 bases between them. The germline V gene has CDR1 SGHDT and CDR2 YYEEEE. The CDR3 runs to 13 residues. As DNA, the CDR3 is TGTGCCAGCAGCTTGGTGGACCAAGAGACCCAGTACTTC. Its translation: CASSLVDQETQYF.

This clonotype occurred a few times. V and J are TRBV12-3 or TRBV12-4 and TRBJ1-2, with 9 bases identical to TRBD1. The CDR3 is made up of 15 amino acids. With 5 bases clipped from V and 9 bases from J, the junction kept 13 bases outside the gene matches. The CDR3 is CASSASGTGFQSYTF. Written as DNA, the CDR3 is TGTGCCAGCAGTGCCTCCGGGACAGGGTTTCAGAGCTACACCTTC.

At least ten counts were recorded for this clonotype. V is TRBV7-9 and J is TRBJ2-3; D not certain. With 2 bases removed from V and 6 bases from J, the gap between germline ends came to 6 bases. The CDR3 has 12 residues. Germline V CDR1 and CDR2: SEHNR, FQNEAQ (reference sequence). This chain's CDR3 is CASSLSADTQYF. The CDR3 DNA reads TGTGCCAGCAGCTTATCGGCGGATACGCAGTATTTT. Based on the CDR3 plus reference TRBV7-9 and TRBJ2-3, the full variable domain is DTGVSQNPRHKITKRGQNVTFRCDPISEHNRLYWYRQTLGQGPEFLTYFQNEAQLEKSRLLSDRFSAERPKGSFSTLEIQRTEQGDSAMYLCASSLSADTQYFGPGTRLTVL.

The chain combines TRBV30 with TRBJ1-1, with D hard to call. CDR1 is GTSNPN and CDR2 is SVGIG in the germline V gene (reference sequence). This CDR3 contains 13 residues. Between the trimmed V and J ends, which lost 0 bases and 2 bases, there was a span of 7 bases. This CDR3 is CAWSVLDNTEAFF. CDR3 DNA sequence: TGTGCCTGGAGTGTACTGGATAACACTGAAGCTTTCTTT.

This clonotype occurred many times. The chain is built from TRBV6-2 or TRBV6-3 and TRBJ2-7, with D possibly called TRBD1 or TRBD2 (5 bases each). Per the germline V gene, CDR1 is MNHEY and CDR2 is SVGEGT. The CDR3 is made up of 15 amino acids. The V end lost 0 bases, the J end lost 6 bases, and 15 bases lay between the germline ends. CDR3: CASSYSSGTGREQYF. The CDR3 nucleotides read TGTGCCAGCAGTTACTCTTCAGGGACGGGCCGCGAGCAGTACTTC.

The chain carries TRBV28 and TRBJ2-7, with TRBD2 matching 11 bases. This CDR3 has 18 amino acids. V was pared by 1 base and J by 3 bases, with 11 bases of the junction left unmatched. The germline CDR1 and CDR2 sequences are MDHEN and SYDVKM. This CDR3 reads CASSLSLNRGLADYEQYF. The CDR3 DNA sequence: TGTGCCAGCAGTTTATCTTTGAACAGGGGACTAGCGGACTACGAGCAGTACTTC.

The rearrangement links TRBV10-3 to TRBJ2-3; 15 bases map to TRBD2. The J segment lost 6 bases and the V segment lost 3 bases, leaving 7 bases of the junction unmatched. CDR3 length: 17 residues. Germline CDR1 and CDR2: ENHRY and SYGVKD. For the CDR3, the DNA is TGTGCCATCAGTGAAAGGGGACTAGCGGGGGGACGCGATACGCAGTATTTT. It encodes CAISERGLAGGRDTQYF.

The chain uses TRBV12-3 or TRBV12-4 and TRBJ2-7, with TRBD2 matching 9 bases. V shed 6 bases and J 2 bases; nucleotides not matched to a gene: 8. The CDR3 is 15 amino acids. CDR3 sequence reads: CASSDSGGSTYEQYF. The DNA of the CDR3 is TGTGCCAGCAGCGATAGCGGGGGCAGTACCTACGAGCAGTACTTC.

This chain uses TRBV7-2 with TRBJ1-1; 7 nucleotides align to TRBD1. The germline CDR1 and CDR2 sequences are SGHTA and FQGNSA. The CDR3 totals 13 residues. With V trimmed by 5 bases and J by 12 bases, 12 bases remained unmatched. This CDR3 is CASSVRAGQLTFF. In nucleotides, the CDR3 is TGTGCCAGCAGCGTAAGGGCGGGACAGTTAACTTTCTTT.

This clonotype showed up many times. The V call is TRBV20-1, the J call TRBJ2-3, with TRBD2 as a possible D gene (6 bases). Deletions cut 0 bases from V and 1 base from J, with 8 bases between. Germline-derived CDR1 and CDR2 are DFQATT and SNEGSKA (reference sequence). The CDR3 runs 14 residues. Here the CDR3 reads CSARDASGTDTQYF. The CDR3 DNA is TGCAGTGCTAGAGACGCTAGCGGCACAGATACGCAGTATTTT.